This TCR beta chain was captured by sequencing in a study of cytomegalovirus exposure and HLA in healthy donors. Study-wide background: For the roughly 400 genotyped donors, over 80% fell within the Caucasian-associated ancestry cluster.

Healthy bone marrow donors formed the donor group. At collection, donors were nominally healthy, but unrecorded immune exposures were probable. As regards this clone: The target antigen is unknown.

General observations from the study: As immune exposure information, only CMV serostatus was available.

The PCR made use of 60 Vbeta and 13 Jbeta primers. Using immunoSEQ multiplex PCR, the repertoire was profiled, and TCRdb retains in-frame clones only, with some absent. The table includes approximately 170,000 clones, over 65% detected once. Germline-derived CDR1 and CDR2 are MGHRA and YSYEKL. V shed 5 bases and J shed 1 base, with 17 bases lying between them. The CDR3 covers 16 residues. The sequenced sample was PBMCs. This receptor was taken from a female donor in good health and CMV-seronegative. The chain has TRBV4-1 and TRBJ1-1; D may be TRBD1 (5 bases). The CDR3 reads CASSTPTRGSNTEAFF. Written as DNA, the CDR3 is TGCGCCAGCAGCACACCTACCCGGGGGTCGAACACTGAAGCTTTCTTT.